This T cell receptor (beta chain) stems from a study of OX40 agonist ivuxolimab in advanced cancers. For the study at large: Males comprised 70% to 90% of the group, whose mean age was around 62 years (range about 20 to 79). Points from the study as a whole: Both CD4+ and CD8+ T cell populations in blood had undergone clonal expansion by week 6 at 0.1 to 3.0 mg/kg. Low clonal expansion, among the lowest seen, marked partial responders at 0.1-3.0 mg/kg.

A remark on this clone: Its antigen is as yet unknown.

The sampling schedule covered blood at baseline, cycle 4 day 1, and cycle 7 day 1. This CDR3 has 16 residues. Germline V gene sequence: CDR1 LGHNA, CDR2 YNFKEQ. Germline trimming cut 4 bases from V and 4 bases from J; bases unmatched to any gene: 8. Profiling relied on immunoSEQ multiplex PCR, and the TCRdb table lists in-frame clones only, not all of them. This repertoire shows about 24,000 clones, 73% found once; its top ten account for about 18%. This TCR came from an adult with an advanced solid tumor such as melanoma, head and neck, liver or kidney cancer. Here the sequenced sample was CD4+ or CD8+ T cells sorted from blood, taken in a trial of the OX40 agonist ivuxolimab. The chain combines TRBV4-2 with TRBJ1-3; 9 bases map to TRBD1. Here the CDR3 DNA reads TGTGCCAGCAGCCCGCACGGGACAGGGCCCGGAAACACCATATATTTT. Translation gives CASSPHGTGPGNTIYF.